The next 32 T cell receptor beta chains were all read from a single sample in a study of tumor-infiltrating lymphocytes in primary liver carcinoma. TCR beta cDNA was made from 500 ng total RNA with a constant-region primer. It was through three nested multiplex PCR rounds of slightly modified ARM-PCR that TCR beta libraries arose. The first two PCR rounds, approximately 10 cycles each, used TRBV1-TRBV30 forward primers and a C-beta reverse primer. In TCRdb, the multiplex PCR reads were re-called with MiXCR into one record per CDR3 protein. This table holds 150,000 to 200,000 distinct CDR3 sequences, around four fifths found once. The study co-extracted DNA and RNA from approximately 20-30 mg of unsorted bulk tissue. What was sequenced was tumor tissue from primary liver carcinoma. Receptors were obtained from a man between 40 and 49 years old with primary liver carcinoma and hepatitis B virus infection.

The rearrangement uses TRBV29-1 and TRBJ2-1; D is possibly TRBD2 (6 bases). The V gene lost 3 bases and the J gene lost 4 bases, with 16 bases spanning the gap. This CDR3 has 15 amino acids. The germline CDR1 and CDR2 sequences are SQVTM and ANQGSEA. Here the CDR3 reads CSVDSRLEGYNEQFF. CDR3 in DNA: TGCAGCGTTGATTCTCGGCTGGAGGGTTACAATGAGCAGTTCTTC.

Details on this clonotype: Without the conserved terminal phenylalanine or tryptophan, this CDR3 likely stems from a read error. In DNA form, the CDR3 reads TGCGCCAGCAGTCAAGATAGGAGCGGGTTTTACAATGAGCAGTTCTTA. It encodes CASSQDRSGFYNEQFL. The rearrangement joins TRBV4-3 to TRBJ2-1, with a tentative D call TRBD2 (6 bases). This CDR3 region has 16 residues. CDR1 is LGHNA and CDR2 is YSLEER in the germline V gene.

Notes on this clonotype: At one end the junction does not follow the germline gene, possibly because of a read error. The chain carries TRBV11-2 and TRBJ2-2; D is perhaps TRBD2 (5 bases). From germline, CDR1 is SGHAT and CDR2 FQNNGV. There are 14 residues in the CDR3. This CDR3 reads CARAGQLSTGQLFF. In nucleotides, the CDR3 is TGTGCCAGGGCGGGTCAGTTGAGCACCGGGCAGCTGTTTTTT.

To note about this clonotype: The junction departs from germline at one end; a sequencing error may be responsible. The chain joins TRBV6-4 to TRBJ2-3; maybe TRBD2 (7 bases). Looked up from germline, CDR1 is MRHNA and CDR2 is SNTAGT. The CDR3 is made up of 15 amino acids. CDR3 amino acids: CASSQSGGDTDTQCF. CDR3 nucleotides: TGTGCCAGCAGTCAATCGGGGGGCGATACAGATACGCAGTGTTTT.

The V call is TRBV12-5, the J call TRBJ2-2; D perhaps matches TRBD2 (6 bases). The CDR3 loop spans 21 amino acids. The ends were cut back, 5 bases at V and 2 bases at J, with 30 bases in the middle. CDR1 is LGHNT, CDR2 FRNRAP, per germline. The CDR3 spells CASGPSGRPLRSKPNTGELFF. CDR3 DNA: TGTGCTAGTGGTCCTTCGGGGAGGCCTCTCAGATCCAAGCCAAACACCGGGGAGCTGTTTTTT. The entire variable domain, with the rest obtained from reference TRBV12-5 and TRBJ2-2, is as follows: DARVTQTPRHKVTEMGQEVTMRCQPILGHNTVFWYRQTMMQGLELLAYFRNRAPLDDSGMPKDRFSAEMPDATLATLKIQPSEPRDSAVYFCASGPSGRPLRSKPNTGELFFGEGSRLTVL.

In this sample, this clonotype turned up many times. The chain has TRBV6-1 and TRBJ1-5; 9 nucleotides align to TRBD1. This CDR3 contains 14 residues. The junction had 3 bases not matched to a gene; V was cut back by 7 bases and J by 2 bases. The germline V gene encodes CDR1 MNHNS and CDR2 SASEGT. The DNA for the CDR3 is TGTGCCAGCATGAGGACAGGGGGCAATCAGCCCCAGCATTTT. This encodes CASMRTGGNQPQHF.

This clonotype was detected many times. The chain is built from TRBV11-2 and TRBJ1-1, with D tentatively TRBD1 (5 bases). Looked up from germline, CDR1 is SGHAT and CDR2 is FQNNGV. The CDR3 is 14 amino acids. Trimming stripped 6 bases from V and 3 bases from J, with 14 bases between. Here the CDR3 reads CASSFSAGDTEAFF. Written as DNA, the CDR3 is TGTGCCAGCAGTTTCTCGGCGGGGGACACTGAAGCTTTCTTT.

This clonotype was recorded a few times. Germline and junction disagree at one end, which may indicate a read error. The J gene is TRBJ2-3, the V gene TRBV29-1, with 9 bases that match TRBD1. This CDR3 is built from 14 residues. Looked up from germline, CDR1 is SQVTM and CDR2 is ANQGSEA. The CDR3 DNA is TGTAGCGTTTCCGGGACAGGGACATCAGATACGCAGTATTTT. As protein: CSVSGTGTSDTQYF.

Remarks on this clonotype: This may be a read error, as it is one base from a much larger clone. J is TRBJ2-5 and V is TRBV14, with D tentatively TRBD2 (6 bases). The CDR3 contains 16 residues. The V gene's germline CDR1 is SGHDN and CDR2 FVKESK. The CDR3 region is CAISQHRDSRPETQYF. Here the CDR3 DNA reads TGTGCCATCAGCCAACATCGGGACTCTCGGCCAGAGACCCAGTACTTC.

This clonotype was counted at least ten times. The genes are TRBV24-1 and TRBJ2-1; 11 nucleotides align to TRBD2. After removal of 3 bases from V and 6 bases from J, the junction contained 12 bases not matched to a gene. Looked up from germline, CDR1 is KGHDR and CDR2 is SFDVKD. The CDR3 has 18 residues. As DNA, the CDR3 is TGTGCCACCAGTGATCACCAGGGAACTAGCGGGAGAATCAATGAGCAGTTCTTC. Translation gives CATSDHQGTSGRINEQFF.

As regards this clonotype: The CDR3 carries no conserved terminal phenylalanine or tryptophan, so it likely arises from a read error. It is unclear where the CDR3 begins or ends on the DNA, so no DNA is shown, and the CDR3 is as TCRdb lists it. This chain joins TRBV5-4 and TRBJ1-1. Termini included, the CDR3 measures 11 amino acids. Germline assignment: CDR1 SGHNT and CDR2 YYREEE (reference sequence). This CDR3 reads CASSLNTEASL.

Note on this clonotype: The final CDR3 position lacks the conserved phenylalanine or tryptophan, pointing to a likely read error. The V call is TRBV6-2 or TRBV6-3, the J call TRBJ2-3; unclear D gene. Near its end, the DNA agrees better with TRBJ1-5, so the J call may be wrong. The CDR3 extends over 16 amino acids. CDR1 is MNHEY and CDR2 is SVGEGT in the germline V gene. CDR3 coding DNA: TGTGCCAGCAGCTTCCTAGGACGGCTTGGGAGAGATACGCAGCATTAT. This codes for CASSFLGRLGRDTQHY.

Remarks on this clonotype: A junction end diverges from the germline sequence, so it may reflect a read error. The rearrangement links TRBV11-2 to TRBJ2-3, with 11 bases aligning to TRBD2. CDR3 size: 15 residues. Germline V gene sequence: CDR1 SGHAT, CDR2 FQNNGV. DNA for the CDR3: TGTGCCAGCAGAGGGACTAGCGGAGACATAGGTACGCATTATTTT. Protein: CASRGTSGDIGTHYF.

On this clonotype: Likely a read error: the CDR3 ends without its conserved phenylalanine or tryptophan. This chain joins TRBV5-5 and TRBJ2-3; D gene uncertain. The assigned J gene may be wrong: the sequence end matches TRBJ1-5 better. Germline CDR1 and CDR2: SGHKS and YYEKEE (reference sequence). The CDR3 has 16 amino acids. CDR3 loop: CASRTLSGKGTNTQHY. DNA for the CDR3: TGTGCCAGCAGGACCCTAAGCGGGAAGGGAACAAATACGCAGCATTAT.

This clonotype occurred many times. CDR3 protein: CASSFAGRAEAFF. The CDR3 DNA reads TGTGCCAGCAGTTTTGCGGGACGGGCGGAAGCTTTCTTT. The V call is TRBV12-3 or TRBV12-4, the J call TRBJ1-1; D possibly corresponds to TRBD1 (5 bases). The CDR3 covers 13 residues. Deletions cut 3 bases from V and 8 bases from J, with 13 bases between.

For this clonotype: A junction end diverges from the germline sequence, so it may reflect a read error. The CDR3 spells CARSRSSRRGGASYGYTF. In nucleotides, the CDR3 is TGTGCCAGAAGCCGATCGTCCAGGCGGGGGGGCGCGTCCTATGGCTACACCTTC. The chain employs TRBV4-2 and TRBJ1-2, with a tentative D call TRBD1 (6 bases). Germline V CDR1 and CDR2: LGHNA, YNFKEQ. This CDR3 spans 18 amino acids.

As concerns this clonotype: The junction departs from germline at one end; a sequencing error may be responsible. The chain employs TRBV6-6 and TRBJ2-7; D unresolved. The CDR3 is 15 amino acids. Germline values: CDR1 MNHNY, CDR2 SVGAGI (reference sequence). For the CDR3, the DNA is TGTGCCAGTAGTTACTCGTCGGCGGCTCTCTATGAGCAGTACTTC. This encodes CASSYSSAALYEQYF.

In regard to this clonotype: Given a much more abundant clone one base away, this may be a read error. V gene TRBV7-9 combines with J gene TRBJ1-5; a possible D gene is TRBD1 (6 bases). Between the trimmed V and J ends, which lost 7 bases and 0 bases, there was a span of 13 bases. This CDR3 comprises 15 residues. The germline V gene has CDR1 SEHNR and CDR2 FQNEAQ (reference sequence). CDR3 region: CASNSSGVSNQPQHF. The CDR3 region has the DNA TGTGCCAGCAACTCCTCAGGGGTTAGCAATCAGCCCCAGCATTTT.

About this clonotype: The junction departs from the called germline gene at one end, perhaps through a read error. The chain joins TRBV10-3 to TRBJ1-1; 8 bases match TRBD1. CDR1 and CDR2 from the germline V gene are ENHRY and SYGVKD. This CDR3 is built from 14 residues. CDR3 in amino acids: CAIRLGQGNIEAFF. The CDR3 DNA reads as TGTGCCATCAGACTTGGACAGGGTAACATTGAAGCTTTCTTT.

This clonotype occurred once. The chain recombines TRBV11-3 with TRBJ2-2; the D is unclear. V gave up 5 bases and J gave up 2 bases, with 12 bases separating them. Germline CDR1 SGHNT, CDR2 YENEEA. This CDR3 comprises 15 residues. CDR3 in DNA: TGTGCCAGCAGCACCCGGATGGGTAACACCGGGGAGCTGTTTTTT. Its translation is CASSTRMGNTGELFF.

A word on this clonotype: One junction end does not reproduce the germline sequence, and a read error may be involved. V gene TRBV12-5 combines with J gene TRBJ2-1; no reliable D call. The CDR3 has 13 amino acids. Germline V lookup: CDR1 LGHNT, CDR2 FRNRAP. CDR3 loop: CASGPRYSNEQLF. CDR3 nucleotide sequence: TGTGCTAGTGGTCCCCGTTATTCCAATGAGCAGTTATTC.

Worth noting for this clonotype: The junction differs from germline at one of its ends, possibly a read error. The chain recombines TRBV6-2 or TRBV6-3 with TRBJ2-7, with D hard to call. The length of the CDR3 is 11 residues. Looked up from germline, CDR1 is MNHEY and CDR2 is SVGEGT. In DNA, the CDR3 is TGTGCCAGCAGTATCGCCTACAAGCAGTACTTC. The encoded protein is CASSIAYKQYF.

With respect to this clonotype: Its ends do not fully match the called genes, so a read error is possible. The chain combines TRBV5-1 with TRBJ2-2; the D gene could be TRBD1 or TRBD2 (5 bases each). CDR3 length: 17 residues. Per germline, CDR1 SGHRS and CDR2 YFSETQ. For the CDR3, the DNA is TGTGACAGCAGCGCCCACTTGGGCGGAACGAACACCGGGGAGCTCTTTTTT. Translated, it gives CDSSAHLGGTNTGELFF.

Comments on this clonotype: The junction differs from germline at one of its ends, possibly a read error. CDR3 DNA: TGTGCTAGCAGCTTGGATGCTAGCCAAGAGACCCAGTGCTTC. Amino acids: CASSLDASQETQCF. The V call is TRBV5-6, the J call TRBJ2-5, with D tentatively TRBD2 (5 bases). This CDR3 region has 14 residues. The germline gives CDR1 SGHDT, CDR2 YYEEEE.

Concerning this clonotype: Its ends do not fully match the called genes, so a read error is possible. The CDR3 DNA reads TGTGCCAGCAGCTCCCTAGACAAGGGGAACACTGAAGTTTTCTTT. Encoded protein: CASSSLDKGNTEVFF. The gene calls are TRBV5-6 and TRBJ1-1; TRBD1 is a possible D gene (5 bases). Germline V gene sequence: CDR1 SGHDT, CDR2 YYEEEE. The CDR3 extends over 15 amino acids. The entire variable domain, with the rest obtained from reference TRBV5-6 and TRBJ1-1, is as follows: DAGVTQSPTHLIKTRGQQVTLRCSPKSGHDTVSWYQQALGQGPQFIFQYYEEEERQRGNFPDRFSGHQFPNYSSELNVNALLLGDSALYLCASSSLDKGNTEVFFGQGTRLTVV.

Comment on this clonotype: The CDR3 ends on some other residue instead of the conserved phenylalanine or tryptophan, so this is likely a read error. The rearrangement joins TRBV5-5 to TRBJ2-5; D is perhaps TRBD2 (6 bases). There are 14 residues in the CDR3. In germline, CDR1 is SGHKS, CDR2 YYEKEE (reference sequence). The CDR3 reads CASSSKTRGENQYL. CDR3 sequence (DNA): TGTGCCAGCAGCTCGAAGACTAGAGGAGAGAACCAGTACTTA.

In the case of this clonotype: One junction end disagrees with the germline gene, perhaps due to a read error. The chain joins TRBV12-3 or TRBV12-4 to TRBJ2-1; 13 nucleotides line up with TRBD2. This CDR3 region has 17 residues. The CDR3: CANSLGLAGSPYNEQFF. For the CDR3, the DNA is TGTGCCAACAGTCTGGGACTAGCGGGATCTCCCTACAATGAGCAGTTCTTC.

As to this clonotype: A read error may account for a junction end that differs from germline. The rearrangement uses TRBV6-1 and TRBJ2-1; D may be TRBD1 or TRBD2 (5 bases each). This CDR3 region has 13 residues. Germline loops: CDR1 MNHNS, CDR2 SASEGT. This chain's CDR3 is CDSKGRKYNEQFF. CDR3 sequence (DNA): TGTGACAGCAAGGGGAGAAAATACAATGAGCAGTTCTTC.

As for this clonotype: One junction end does not reproduce the germline sequence, and a read error may be involved. This chain uses TRBV29-1 with TRBJ1-2; no clear D. Germline lookup yields CDR1 SQVTM and CDR2 ANQGSEA. CDR3 length: 18 amino acids. CDR3 region: CSVGAPTGTQVADYAYTF. DNA for the CDR3: TGCAGCGTTGGGGCACCAACGGGAACTCAAGTGGCTGACTATGCCTACACCTTC.

Details on this clonotype: A read error may account for a junction end that differs from germline. This chain connects TRBV29-1 to TRBJ2-1; 10 bases agree with TRBD2. There are 13 residues in the CDR3. CDR1 and CDR2 (germline): SQVTM, ANQGSEA. CDR3 sequence (DNA): TGTAGCGGGGAGACTAGCGGGTTCAATAAGCAGTTCTTC. Amino acids: CSGETSGFNKQFF.

A remark on this clonotype: One junction end disagrees with the germline gene, perhaps due to a read error. As DNA, the CDR3 is TGTGCCAGCAGTCCCTGGACAGGGTTCATAGATACGCGGTATTTT. This codes for CASSPWTGFIDTRYF. The chain joins TRBV11-3 to TRBJ2-3; TRBD1 matches 8 bases. Germline-derived CDR1 and CDR2 are SGHNT and YENEEA. This CDR3 is 15 amino acids long.

This clonotype was detected once. Its ends do not fully match the called genes, so a read error is possible. V is TRBV4-1 and J is TRBJ2-2; no clear D gene. Per the germline V gene, CDR1 is MGHRA and CDR2 is YSYEKL. This CDR3 is built from 15 residues. CDR3 sequence reads: CASSQDLSIVGELFF. Here the CDR3 DNA reads TGCGCTAGCAGCCAAGACCTAAGCATTGTGGGGGAGCTGTTTTTT.